What follows are 5 T cell receptor delta chains derived from one specimen sequenced in a study of gamma-delta chains in newborns, infants, children. TCRdb applied CATT to the reads for clone calling. The data hold around 6,500 delta-chain clones, with around 0.6% observed a single time. Sequencing used blood. Receptor source: a child who was a newborn, infant or young child, either healthy, febrile or measles-vaccinated (not recorded which).

This clone has only a few counts. A far more abundant clone sits one base away, making this likely a read error. The same CDR3 is also encoded by other DNA sequences in this sample. The rearrangement uses TRDV2 and TRDJ3; 9 bases map to TRDD3. The ends lost 2 bases at V and 4 bases at J; junction bases unmatched: 8. The germline V gene encodes CDR1 GEAIGNYY and CDR2 EKD. This CDR3 is 18 amino acids long. DNA of the CDR3: TGTGCCTGTGACATACTGGGGGACACGCCTTGGGACACCCGACAGATGTTTTTC. Encoded protein: CACDILGDTPWDTRQMFF.

This clone was detected only a few times. TCRdb's listed protein matches a much larger clone and diverges from this DNA's translation at residue 16, likely through a read error; the protein shown comes from the DNA. The V call is TRDV2, the J call TRDJ3, with 12 bases that match TRDD3. The CDR3 totals 21 residues. Germline CDR1 and CDR2: GEAIGNYY and EKD. This CDR3 reads CACDDTTGGYLPSWDARQMFF. CDR3 DNA sequence: TGTGCCTGTGACGATACTACTGGGGGATACTTACCCTCCTGGGACGCCCGACAGATGTTTTTC.

This clone was detected a few times. The likely explanation is a read error, given a far larger clone one base away. This same CDR3 is encoded by further DNA sequences in the sample. This chain connects TRDV2 to TRDJ3; 12 bases are shared with TRDD3. The CDR3 is 21 amino acids. After removal of 0 bases from V and 0 bases from J, the junction contained 8 bases not matched to a gene. The germline gives CDR1 GEAIGNYY, CDR2 EKD. The CDR3 sequence: CACDTVLGDTLSSWDTRQMFF. DNA of the CDR3: TGTGCCTGTGACACCGTACTGGGGGATACCCTAAGCTCCTGGGACACCCGACAGATGTTTTTC.

On this clone: TCRdb assigns this DNA the protein of a much larger clone, which departs from its translation at residue 6; this likely reflects a read error, and the protein shown comes from translating the DNA. This chain uses TRDV2 with TRDJ3; TRDD3 agrees at 13 bases. The ends lost 0 bases at V and 0 bases at J; junction bases unmatched: 7. Looked up from germline, CDR1 is GEAIGNYY and CDR2 is EKD. This CDR3 has 21 residues. CDR3 nucleotides: TGTGCCTGTGACACCGCACTGGGGGATACGGCGAGCTCCTGGGACACCCGACAGATGTTTTTC. Its translation: CACDTALGDTASSWDTRQMFF.

This clone is large (0.1 to 1%) in the sample. The same CDR3 arises from other DNA sequences in this sample as well. V and J are TRDV2 and TRDJ3, with TRDD3 matching over 9 bases. Germline trimming cut 0 bases from V and 3 bases from J; bases unmatched to any gene: 2. The V gene's germline CDR1 is GEAIGNYY and CDR2 EKD. CDR3 length equals 17 residues. CDR3 sequence (DNA): TGTGCCTGTGACACCGTTGGGGGATACTGGGACACCCGACAGATGTTTTTC. Translating it yields CACDTVGGYWDTRQMFF.